This T cell receptor beta chain was identified in a study of CD8 T cells in Susac syndrome. General study findings and limits: The study admitted that it had a relatively small number of individuals in its TCR sequencing and HLA analysis.

V dropped 0 bases and J dropped 6 bases, with 6 bases sitting between them. The CDR3 spans 13 residues. CDR1 SGHRS and CDR2 YFSETQ come from the germline V gene. Sequencing of TCR beta covered CD8+ and CD4+ T cells obtained from blood. The CD8+ and CD4+ T cells were isolated magnetically using a negative isolation approach, whereas the TEMRA cells were enriched by FACS. With respect to this clonotype: Its target is unknown.

With random hexamers, reverse transcription was performed on roughly 0.5 to 1 ug of RNA. Amplification of TCR beta CDR3 spanned 54 Vbeta and 13 Jbeta via immunoSEQ multiplex PCR. One entry per CDR3 protein, called by TCRdb with MiXCR from the immunoSEQ multiplex PCR reads. Of tens of thousands of distinct CDR3 sequences in the sample, about 91% were seen once. This TCR was sampled from a human donor with multiple sclerosis. The chain employs TRBV5-1 and TRBJ2-2, with no clear D. Sequencing input: CD8+ T cells from PBMCs. The DNA of the CDR3 is TGCGCCAGCAGCTTGGTGGGCTCCGGGGAGCTGTTTTTT. It yields the protein CASSLVGSGELFF. Variable domain in full (rest from reference TRBV5-1 and TRBJ2-2): KAGVTQTPRYLIKTRGQQVTLSCSPISGHRSVSWYQQTPGQGLQFLFEYFSETQRNKGNFPGRFSGRQFSNSRSEMNVSTLELGDSALYLCASSLVGSGELFFGEGSRLTVL.